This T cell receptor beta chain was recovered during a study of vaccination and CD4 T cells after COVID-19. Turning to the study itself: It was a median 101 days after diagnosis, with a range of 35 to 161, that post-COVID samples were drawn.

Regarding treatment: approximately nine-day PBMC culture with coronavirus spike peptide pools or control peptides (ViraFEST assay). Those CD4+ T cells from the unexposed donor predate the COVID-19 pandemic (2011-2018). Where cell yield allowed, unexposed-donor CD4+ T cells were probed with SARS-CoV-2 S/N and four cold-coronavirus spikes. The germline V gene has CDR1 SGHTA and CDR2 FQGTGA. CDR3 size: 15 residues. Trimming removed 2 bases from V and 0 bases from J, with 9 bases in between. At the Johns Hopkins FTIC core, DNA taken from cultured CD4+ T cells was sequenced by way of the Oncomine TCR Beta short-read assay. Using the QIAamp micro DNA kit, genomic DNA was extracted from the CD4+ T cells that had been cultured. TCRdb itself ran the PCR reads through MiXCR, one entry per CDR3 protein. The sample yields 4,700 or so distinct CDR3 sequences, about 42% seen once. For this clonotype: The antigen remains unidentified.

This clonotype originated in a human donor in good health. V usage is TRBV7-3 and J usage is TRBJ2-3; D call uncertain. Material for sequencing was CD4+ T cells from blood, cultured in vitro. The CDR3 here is CASSLFPRSTDTQYF. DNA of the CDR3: TGTGCCAGCAGCTTATTCCCTCGAAGCACAGATACGCAGTATTTT.